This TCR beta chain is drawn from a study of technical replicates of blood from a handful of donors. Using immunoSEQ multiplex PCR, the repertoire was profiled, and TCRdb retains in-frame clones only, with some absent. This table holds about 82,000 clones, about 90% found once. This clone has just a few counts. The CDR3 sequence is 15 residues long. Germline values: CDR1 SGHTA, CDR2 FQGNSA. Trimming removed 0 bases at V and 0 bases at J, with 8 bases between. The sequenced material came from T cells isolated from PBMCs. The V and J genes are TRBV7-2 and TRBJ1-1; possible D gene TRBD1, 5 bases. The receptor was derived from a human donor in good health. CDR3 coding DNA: TGTGCCAGCAGCTTAGCGCGGGGCCTGAACACTGAAGCTTTCTTT. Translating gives CASSLARGLNTEAFF.